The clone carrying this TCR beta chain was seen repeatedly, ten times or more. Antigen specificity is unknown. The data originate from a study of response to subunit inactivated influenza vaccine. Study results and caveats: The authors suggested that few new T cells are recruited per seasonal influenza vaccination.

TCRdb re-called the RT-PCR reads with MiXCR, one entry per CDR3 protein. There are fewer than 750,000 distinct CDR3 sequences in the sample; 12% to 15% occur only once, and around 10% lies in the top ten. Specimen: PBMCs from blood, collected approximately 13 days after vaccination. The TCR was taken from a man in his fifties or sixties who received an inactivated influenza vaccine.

CDR3 protein: CASSFINSPLHF. The CDR3 bases are TGTGCCAGCAGTTTTATCAATTCACCCCTCCACTTT. This chain links TRBV12-3 or TRBV12-4 with TRBJ1-6; D is unclear. V was shortened by 3 bases and J by 7 bases, with 4 bases between the two germline ends. The CDR3 spans 12 residues.